Sequencing of this T cell receptor (beta chain) was carried out in a study of yellow fever vaccine responses in identical twins. Study-level points and caveats: Among the twins, the vaccine T cell response reportedly seemed partly convergent and partly personalized.

TCRdb reanalysed the RT-PCR reads using MiXCR and keeps one entry per CDR3 protein. Of about 18,000 distinct CDR3 sequences listed, about 61% are singletons. This CDR3 comprises 14 residues. The germline V and J ends were trimmed by 1 base and 4 bases, with 8 bases remaining between them. CDR1 and CDR2 (germline): SNHLY, FYNNEI. As to this clonotype: Its target is unknown.

This TCR came from a woman aged 18 to 35 who received the yellow fever vaccine. The genes are TRBV2 and TRBJ1-3; no clear D gene. Sequenced material: T cells from blood (PBMCs), unsorted or a sorted subset (not recorded which), taken before or after yellow fever vaccination (not recorded which). The CDR3 loop reads CASSEVVVGNTIYF. The CDR3 nucleotides are TGTGCCAGCAGTGAAGTGGTAGTGGGAAACACCATATATTTT.